A selection of T cell receptor beta chains follows, all from one sample in a study of cytomegalovirus exposure and HLA in healthy donors. The repertoire was sequenced with immunoSEQ multiplex PCR; TCRdb's copy has only in-frame clones and lacks some. Here the sample spans roughly 200,000 clones, around 80% being singletons. Sequenced sample: PBMCs. The origin of the receptors is a woman in her fifties or sixties in good health and CMV-seropositive. CDR3s include the opening cysteine and the closing phenylalanine or tryptophan. D genes are given only for firm matches. A clone size is listed for some rows: how often the clone was seen (once, few, many), or a class if it is expanded.

d_call,clone_size,j_call,v_call,cdr3_nt,cdr3_aa
.,.,TRBJ1-3,TRBV19,TGTGCCAGTAGTATCCGACGGCGGCAGGGAGGAAACACCATATATTTT,CASSIRRRQGGNTIYF
.,.,TRBJ2-5,TRBV2,TGTGCCAGCACGAAAGGGAGTGGCCAGACCCAGTACTTC,CASTKGSGQTQYF
.,.,TRBJ1-3,TRBV6-1,TGTGCCAGCAGTGAACGACAGACGCCAAACACCATATATTTT,CASSERQTPNTIYF
TRBD2,.,TRBJ2-2,TRBV14,TGTGCCATCGACCCGGGTACAGGGGGGACTAGCGGCATTACCGGGGAGCTGTTTTTT,CAIDPGTGGTSGITGELFF
.,.,TRBJ2-1,TRBV10-1,TGCGCCAGCAGTGAGAACACAGACAATGAGCAGTTCTTC,CASSENTDNEQFF
TRBD2,.,TRBJ2-1,TRBV10-1,TGCGCCAGCAGTTTGACTAGCGGAAGCTCCTACAATGAGCAGTTCTTC,CASSLTSGSSYNEQFF
.,.,TRBJ1-2,TRBV20-1,TGCAGTGCTAGAGAACCCGGGGGCTACACCTTC,CSAREPGGYTF
TRBD1,.,TRBJ2-1,TRBV18,TGTGCCAGCTCCCCCGGGACAGGGGAACTAAATGAGCAGTTCTTC,CASSPGTGELNEQFF
TRBD2,.,TRBJ2-5,TRBV5-1,TGCGCCAGCAGCACCGGAGCGGGAGGGTCCGGGACCCAGTACTTC,CASSTGAGGSGTQYF
.,few,TRBJ2-7,TRBV6-1,TGTGCCAGCAGTGAGAGCCGGGAGTACGAGCAGTACTTC,CASSESREYEQYF
.,.,TRBJ1-2,TRBV11-2,TGTGCCAGCACTAACGCGGGGGGCTACACCTTC,CASTNAGGYTF
.,.,TRBJ2-5,TRBV30,TGTGCCTGGACCCCCGGGCAGGGAAATAGAGAGACCCAGTACTTC,CAWTPGQGNRETQYF
TRBD1,.,TRBJ2-7,TRBV5-1,TGCGCCAGCAGCTTGGGGACAGGGGCCCTCGAGCAGTACTTC,CASSLGTGALEQYF
TRBD2,.,TRBJ2-3,TRBV5-1,TGCGCCAGCAGCGAACGCGGGAGAGGAGATACGCAGTATTTT,CASSERGRGDTQYF
TRBD1,few,TRBJ2-1,TRBV29-1,TGCAGCGTACAGAGGACAGGGGATGAGCAGTTCTTC,CSVQRTGDEQFF
TRBD1,.,TRBJ1-1,TRBV9,TGTGCCAGCAGCAACAGGGGCCAACCACTGGCCACTGAAGCTTTCTTT,CASSNRGQPLATEAFF
TRBD2,.,TRBJ2-5,TRBV5-4,TGTGCCAGCAGCTTGGAGATTAGCGGGAGGGGCGAGACCCAGTACTTC,CASSLEISGRGETQYF
.,once,TRBJ1-1,TRBV28,TGTGCCAGCAACCGCGGGGGCTTCACTGAAGCTTTCTTT,CASNRGGFTEAFF
.,.,TRBJ2-6,TRBV5-1,TGCGCCAGCAAAAGGACCCCGGGAGGGGCCAACGTCCTGACTTTC,CASKRTPGGANVLTF
TRBD2,once,TRBJ2-1,TRBV5-1,TGCGCCAGCCTGGGGACGGGGGGGCACAATGAGCAGTTCTTC,CASLGTGGHNEQFF
.,.,TRBJ2-3,TRBV6-6,TGTGCCAGCAGTTACTCCCTTAGGGGAGATACGCAGTATTTT,CASSYSLRGDTQYF
.,.,TRBJ2-7,TRBV28,TGTGCCAGCAGTTTGGGTGGCAGGGTATACGAGCAGTACTTC,CASSLGGRVYEQYF
TRBD1,.,TRBJ1-5,TRBV28,TGTGCCAGCTATACTTCCGGGACAGGGTATCAGCCCCAGCATTTT,CASYTSGTGYQPQHF
.,.,TRBJ2-2,TRBV18,TGTGCCAGCTCACCCCAGGGGAACACCGGGGAGCTGTTTTTT,CASSPQGNTGELFF
TRBD1,.,TRBJ2-1,TRBV23-1,TGCGCCAGCAGGGATTCTATTTTGGACAGGGAATCTTACAATGAGCAGTTCTTC,CASRDSILDRESYNEQFF
.,.,TRBJ2-2,TRBV7-9,TGTGCCAGCAGCTTAGAAGGGGTCGGGGAGCTGTTTTTT,CASSLEGVGELFF
.,few,TRBJ1-2,TRBV6-1,TGTGCCAGCAAGGAGGTGGGCTACACCTTC,CASKEVGYTF
.,.,TRBJ1-3,TRBV11-2,TGTGCCAGCAGCTCGGGACTCATAAACACCATATATTTT,CASSSGLINTIYF
TRBD1,.,TRBJ1-1,TRBV19,TGTGCCAGTAGCCCGGCTTCTCAGGGGGAGAACACTGAAGCTTTCTTT,CASSPASQGENTEAFF
TRBD2,.,TRBJ2-7,TRBV7-9,TGTGCCAGCAGCTCGGGGGGAAAAAAGGCCTACGAGCAGTACTTC,CASSSGGKKAYEQYF
.,few,TRBJ2-3,TRBV5-1,TGCGCCAGCAGCTTCAACACAGATACGCAGTATTTT,CASSFNTDTQYF
TRBD2,.,TRBJ2-5,TRBV5-4,TGTGCCAGCAGCGCGGGGGGCCAGGAGACCCAGTACTTC,CASSAGGQETQYF
.,.,TRBJ1-1,TRBV15,TGTGCCACCAGCAGAGAGGCAGGGGAACGAACTGAAGCTTTCTTT,CATSREAGERTEAFF
.,.,TRBJ2-7,TRBV30,TGTGCCTGGAGTGTAATCGACTACGAGCAGTACTTC,CAWSVIDYEQYF
.,.,TRBJ1-5,TRBV19,TGTGCCGGGGGGAGGGAAAATCAGCCCCAGCATTTT,CAGGRENQPQHF
TRBD1,.,TRBJ2-7,TRBV18,TGTGCCAGCTCGGACAGGGTTACCGAGCAGTACTTC,CASSDRVTEQYF
.,few,TRBJ2-5,TRBV7-7,TGTGCCAGCAGCTTTCAGTACCAAGAGACCCAGTACTTC,CASSFQYQETQYF
.,.,TRBJ1-1,TRBV2,TGTGCCAGCAGAGCCGACTGGGCTTTCTTT,CASRADWAFF